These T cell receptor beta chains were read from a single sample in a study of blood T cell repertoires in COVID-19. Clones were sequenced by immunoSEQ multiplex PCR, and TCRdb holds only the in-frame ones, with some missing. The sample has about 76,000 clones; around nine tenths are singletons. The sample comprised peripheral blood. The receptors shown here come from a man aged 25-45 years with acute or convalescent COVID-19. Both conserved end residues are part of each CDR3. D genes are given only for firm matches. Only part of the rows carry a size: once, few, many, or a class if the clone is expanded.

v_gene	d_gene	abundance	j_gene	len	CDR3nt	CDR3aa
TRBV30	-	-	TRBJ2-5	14	TGTGCCTGGAGCGCGGATACAAGTACGGAGACCCAGTACTTC	CAWSADTSTETQYF
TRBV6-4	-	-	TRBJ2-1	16	TGTGCCAGCAGTGACCTGTGGGGCAGGGGGGTGAATGAGCAGTTCTTC	CASSDLWGRGVNEQFF
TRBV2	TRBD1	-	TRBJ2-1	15	TGTGCCAGCAGCCAATCGGGACAGATCTACAATGAGCAGTTCTTC	CASSQSGQIYNEQFF
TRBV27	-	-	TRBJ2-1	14	TGTGCCAGCATGGAAGAGGGTGGGTACAATGAGCAGTTCTTC	CASMEEGGYNEQFF
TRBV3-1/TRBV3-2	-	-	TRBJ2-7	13	TGTGCCAGCAGTCCAAGACAGACCTACGAGCAGTACTTC	CASSPRQTYEQYF
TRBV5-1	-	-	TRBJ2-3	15	TGCGCCAGCAGGCCCCCGGGGACAAACACAGATACGCAGTATTTT	CASRPPGTNTDTQYF
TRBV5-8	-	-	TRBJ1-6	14	TGTGCCAGCAGCTCCGCGGGTGGGAATTCACCCCTCCACTTT	CASSSAGGNSPLHF
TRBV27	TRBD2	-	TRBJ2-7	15	TGTGCCAGCAGTTTATCGGCCAGCGGGAGCCGAGAGCAGTACTTC	CASSLSASGSREQYF
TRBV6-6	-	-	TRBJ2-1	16	TGTGCCAGCAGCCCCCCAGGCGTACCAAGAGTCAGTGAGCAGTTCTTC	CASSPPGVPRVSEQFF
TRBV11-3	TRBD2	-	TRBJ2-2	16	TGTGCCAGCAGCGGAGAGACTAGCGGGAACACCGGGGAGCTGTTTTTT	CASSGETSGNTGELFF
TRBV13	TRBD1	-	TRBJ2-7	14	TGTGCCAGCAGCCCGGGACAGGGGGTGGACGAGCAGTACTTC	CASSPGQGVDEQYF
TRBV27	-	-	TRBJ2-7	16	TGTGCCAGCAGTTTACTGCCCGGGCAGGGCGTCCACGAGCAGTACTTC	CASSLLPGQGVHEQYF
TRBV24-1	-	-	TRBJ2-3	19	TGTGCCACCAGTGATAGGGGACAGGGGACTAGCGGAACCCGGGATACGCAGTATTTT	CATSDRGQGTSGTRDTQYF
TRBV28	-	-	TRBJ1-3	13	TGTGCCAGCACCTGGGGGGTACGAAACACCATATATTTT	CASTWGVRNTIYF
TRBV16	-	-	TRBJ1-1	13	TGTGCCAGCAGCCAATCCAAGAACACTGAAGCTTTCTTT	CASSQSKNTEAFF
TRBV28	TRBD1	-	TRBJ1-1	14	TGTGCCAGCAGTCCTCACAGGGGGAACACTGAAGCTTTCTTT	CASSPHRGNTEAFF
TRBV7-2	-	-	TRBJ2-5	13	TGTGCCAGCAGCTTAACTAGCAGAGAGACCCAGTACTTC	CASSLTSRETQYF
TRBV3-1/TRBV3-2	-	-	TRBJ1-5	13	TGTGCCAGCAGCCCCAGGAGGGATCAGCCCCAGCATTTT	CASSPRRDQPQHF
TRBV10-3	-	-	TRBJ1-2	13	TGTGCCATCAGTGTGGAGGGGTCAGGTGGCTACACCTTC	CAISVEGSGGYTF
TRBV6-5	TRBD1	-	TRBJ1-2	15	TGTGCCAGCAGGATACCGGGACAGGGAAACTATGGCTACACCTTC	CASRIPGQGNYGYTF
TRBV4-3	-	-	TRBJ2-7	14	TGCGCCAGCAGCCTCCTACCTGAGGGCCGCGAGCAGTACTTC	CASSLLPEGREQYF
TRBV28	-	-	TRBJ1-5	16	TGTGCCAGCAGTTTATCGGACATGAGGAGCAATCAGCCCCAGCATTTT	CASSLSDMRSNQPQHF
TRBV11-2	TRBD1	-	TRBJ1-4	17	TGTGCCAGCAGCTTGACAGGGCGGACGGGACATAATGAAAAACTGTTTTTT	CASSLTGRTGHNEKLFF
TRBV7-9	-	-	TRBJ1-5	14	TGTGCCAGCAGCTTCGCGGCAGAAAATCAGCCCCAGCATTTT	CASSFAAENQPQHF
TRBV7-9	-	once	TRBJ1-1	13	TGTGCCAGCAGCCCACAGGGAAACACTGAAGCTTTCTTT	CASSPQGNTEAFF
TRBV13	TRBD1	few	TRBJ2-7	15	TGTGCCAGCAGCCCGGGCCTCGGGACAGGGTACGAGCAGTACTTC	CASSPGLGTGYEQYF
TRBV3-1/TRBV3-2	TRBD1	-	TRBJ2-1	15	TGTGCCAGCAGCCAAAGTCGGGACAGGGTATATGAGCAGTTCTTC	CASSQSRDRVYEQFF
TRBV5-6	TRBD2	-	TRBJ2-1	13	TGTGCCAGCAGCGACGGGACTAGCAATGAGCAGTTCTTC	CASSDGTSNEQFF
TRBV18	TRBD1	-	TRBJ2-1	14	TGTGCCAGCTCACGACAGGGGGCTGTCGATGAGCAGTTCTTC	CASSRQGAVDEQFF
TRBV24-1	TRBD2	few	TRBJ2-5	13	TGTGCCACCAAATCGGGAGGAGGAGAGACCCAGTACTTC	CATKSGGGETQYF
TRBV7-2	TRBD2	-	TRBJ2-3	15	TGTGCCAGCAGCTTAGCTCCTAGCGGGACAGATACGCAGTATTTT	CASSLAPSGTDTQYF
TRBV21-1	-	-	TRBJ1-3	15	TGTGCCAGCAGATTAGGGGTGTCTAATGGAAACACCATATATTTT	CASRLGVSNGNTIYF
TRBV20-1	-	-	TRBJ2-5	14	TGCAGTGCTAGTGGAGGGGGCGCAGGGGAGACCCAGTACTTC	CSASGGGAGETQYF
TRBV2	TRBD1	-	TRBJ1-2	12	TGTGCCAGCAGTCAACAGGGGAATGGCTACACCTTC	CASSQQGNGYTF
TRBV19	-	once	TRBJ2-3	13	TGTGCCAGTAGTAAGCAGGGGTCAGATACGCAGTATTTT	CASSKQGSDTQYF